This T cell receptor (beta chain) was sequenced in a study of T-cell reconstitution after alpha-beta-depleted transplantation in children. This clonotype was picked up a small number of times. The library targeted TCRbeta and was prepared with unique molecular identifiers. TCRdb re-called the PCR reads with MiXCR, one entry per CDR3 protein. The data contain about 340,000 distinct CDR3 sequences, about 16% of them seen just once; the ten biggest clones take up approximately 44%. J was trimmed by 1 base and V by 8 bases; bases with no gene match: 7. The germline CDR1 and CDR2 sequences are LGHDT and YNNKEL (reference sequence). This CDR3 region has 15 residues.

The V and J genes are TRBV3-1 and TRBJ2-1, with 8 bases identical to TRBD2. The TCR was taken from a male patient between 2 and 15 years old who had a stem cell transplant for acute lymphoblastic leukemia, so the T cells may come from the graft donor. The source material was PBMCs, mostly from graft donor cells, sampled 360 days after TCRalphabeta/CD19-depleted stem cell transplant. CDR3 sequence (DNA): TGTGCCAGCCAACGGTCGGGGGGGTCCTACAATGAGCAGTTCTTC. Residues: CASQRSGGSYNEQFF.